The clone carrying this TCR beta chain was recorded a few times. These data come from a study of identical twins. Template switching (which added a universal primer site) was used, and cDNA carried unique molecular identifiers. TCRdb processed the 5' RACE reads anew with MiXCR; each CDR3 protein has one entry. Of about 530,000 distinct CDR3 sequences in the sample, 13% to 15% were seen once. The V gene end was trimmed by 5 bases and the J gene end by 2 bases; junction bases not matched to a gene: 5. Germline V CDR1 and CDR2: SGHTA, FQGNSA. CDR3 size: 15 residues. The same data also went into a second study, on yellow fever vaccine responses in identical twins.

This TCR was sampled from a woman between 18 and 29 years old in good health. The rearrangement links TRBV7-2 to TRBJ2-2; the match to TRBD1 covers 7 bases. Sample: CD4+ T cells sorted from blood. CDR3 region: CASSANRGNTGELFF. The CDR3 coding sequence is TGTGCCAGCAGCGCAAACAGGGGAAACACCGGGGAGCTGTTTTTT.